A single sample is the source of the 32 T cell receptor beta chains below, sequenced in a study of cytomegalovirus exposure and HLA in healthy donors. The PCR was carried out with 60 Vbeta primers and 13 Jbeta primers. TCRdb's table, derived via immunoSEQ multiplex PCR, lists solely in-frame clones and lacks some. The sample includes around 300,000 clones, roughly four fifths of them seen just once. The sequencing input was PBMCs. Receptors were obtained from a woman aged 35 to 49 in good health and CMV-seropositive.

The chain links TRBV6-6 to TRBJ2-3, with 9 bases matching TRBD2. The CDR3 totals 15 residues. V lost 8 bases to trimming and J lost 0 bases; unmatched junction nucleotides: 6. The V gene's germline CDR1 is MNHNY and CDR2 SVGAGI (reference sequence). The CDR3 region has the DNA TGTGCCAGCCAGATAGCGGGAGTTAGCACAGATACGCAGTATTTT. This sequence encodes CASQIAGVSTDTQYF.

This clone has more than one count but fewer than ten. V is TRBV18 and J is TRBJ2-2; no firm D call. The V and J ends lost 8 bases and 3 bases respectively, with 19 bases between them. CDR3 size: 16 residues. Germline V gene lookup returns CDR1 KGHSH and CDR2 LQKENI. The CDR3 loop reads CASLTFTEQYTGELFF. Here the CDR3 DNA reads TGTGCCAGCCTCACATTCACAGAGCAGTACACCGGGGAGCTGTTTTTT. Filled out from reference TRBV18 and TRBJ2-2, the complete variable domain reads NAGVMQNPRHLVRRRGQEARLRCSPMKGHSHVYWYRQLPEEGLKFMVYLQKENIIDESGMPKERFSAEFPKEGPSILRIQQVVRGDSAAYFCASLTFTEQYTGELFFGEGSRLTVL.

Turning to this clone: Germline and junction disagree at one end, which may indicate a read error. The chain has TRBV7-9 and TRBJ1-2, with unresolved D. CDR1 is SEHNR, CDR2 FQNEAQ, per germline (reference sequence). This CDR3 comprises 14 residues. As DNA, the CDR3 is TGTTCCAGCAGCTTAGCGGCGGCTTTTGTGATCCCTATCTTC. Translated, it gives CSSSLAAAFVIPIF.

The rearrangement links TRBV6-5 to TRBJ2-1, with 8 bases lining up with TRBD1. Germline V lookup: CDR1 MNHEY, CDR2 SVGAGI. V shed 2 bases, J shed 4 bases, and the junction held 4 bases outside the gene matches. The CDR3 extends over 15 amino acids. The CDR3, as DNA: TGTGCCAGCAGTTACACGGACAGGGCTTACAATGAGCAGTTCTTC. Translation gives CASSYTDRAYNEQFF.

The CDR3 sequence is CASSRVSGMGHNEQFF. The CDR3 DNA follows: TGTGCCAGCAGCCGAGTAAGCGGGATGGGGCACAATGAGCAGTTCTTC. V and J are TRBV7-9 and TRBJ2-1, with TRBD2 matching over 7 bases. The CDR3 is made up of 16 amino acids. Germline CDR1 and CDR2: SEHNR and FQNEAQ (reference sequence). Losses at the gene ends were 5 bases for V and 5 bases for J; bases not matched to a gene: 12. The variable domain in full, completed from reference TRBV7-9 and TRBJ2-1, reads DTGVSQNPRHKITKRGQNVTFRCDPISEHNRLYWYRQTLGQGPEFLTYFQNEAQLEKSRLLSDRFSAERPKGSFSTLEIQRTEQGDSAMYLCASSRVSGMGHNEQFFGPGTRLTVL.

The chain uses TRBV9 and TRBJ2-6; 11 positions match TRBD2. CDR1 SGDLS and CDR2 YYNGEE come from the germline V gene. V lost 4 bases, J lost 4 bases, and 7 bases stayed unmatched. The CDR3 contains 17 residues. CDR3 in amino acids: CASSLTSGSLGANVLTF. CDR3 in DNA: TGTGCCAGCAGCTTAACTAGCGGGAGTCTCGGGGCCAACGTCCTGACTTTC. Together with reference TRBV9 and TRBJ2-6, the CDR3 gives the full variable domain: DSGVTQTPKHLITATGQRVTLRCSPRSGDLSVYWYQQSLDQGLQFLIQYYNGEERAKGNILERFSAQQFPDLHSELNLSSLELGDSALYFCASSLTSGSLGANVLTFGAGSRLTVL.

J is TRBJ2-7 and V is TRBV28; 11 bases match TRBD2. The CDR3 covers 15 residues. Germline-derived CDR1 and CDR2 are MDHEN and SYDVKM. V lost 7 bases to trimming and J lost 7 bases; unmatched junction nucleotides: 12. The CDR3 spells CASTALSGRAQEQYF. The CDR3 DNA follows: TGTGCCAGCACCGCTCTTAGCGGGAGGGCCCAGGAGCAGTACTTC.

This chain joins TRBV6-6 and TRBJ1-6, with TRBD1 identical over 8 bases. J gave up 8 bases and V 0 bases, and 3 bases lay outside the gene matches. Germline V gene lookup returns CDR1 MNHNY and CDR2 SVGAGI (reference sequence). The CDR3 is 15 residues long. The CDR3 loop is CASSYSTGVDSPLHF. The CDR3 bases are TGTGCCAGCAGTTACTCGACAGGGGTGGATTCACCCCTCCACTTT.

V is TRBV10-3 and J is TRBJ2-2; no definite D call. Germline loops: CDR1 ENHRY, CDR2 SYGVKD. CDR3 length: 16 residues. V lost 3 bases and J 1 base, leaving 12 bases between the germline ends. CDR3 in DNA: TGTGCCATCAGTGAAGATGGCTCAGTGAACACCGGGGAGCTGTTTTTT. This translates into CAISEDGSVNTGELFF.

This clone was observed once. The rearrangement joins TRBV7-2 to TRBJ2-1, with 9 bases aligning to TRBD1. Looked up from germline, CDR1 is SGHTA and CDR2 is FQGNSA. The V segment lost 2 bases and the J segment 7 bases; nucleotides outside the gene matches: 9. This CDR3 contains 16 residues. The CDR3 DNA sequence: TGTGCCAGCAGCTTAACCTCGGGACAGGGTAGGAATGAGCAGTTCTTC. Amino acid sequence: CASSLTSGQGRNEQFF.

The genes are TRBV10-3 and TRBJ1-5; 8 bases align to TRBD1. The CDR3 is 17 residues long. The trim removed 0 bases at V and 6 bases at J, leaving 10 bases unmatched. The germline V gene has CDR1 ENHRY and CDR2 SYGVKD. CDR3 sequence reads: CAISESGKGTGGQPQHF. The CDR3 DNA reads TGTGCCATCAGTGAGTCGGGAAAAGGGACAGGAGGTCAGCCCCAGCATTTT.

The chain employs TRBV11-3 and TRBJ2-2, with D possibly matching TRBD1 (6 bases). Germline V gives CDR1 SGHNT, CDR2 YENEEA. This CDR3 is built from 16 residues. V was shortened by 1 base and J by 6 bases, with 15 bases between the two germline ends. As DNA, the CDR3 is TGTGCCAGCAGCTTAGGGACAGCAATTAGCCCCGGGGAGCTGTTTTTT. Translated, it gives CASSLGTAISPGELFF.

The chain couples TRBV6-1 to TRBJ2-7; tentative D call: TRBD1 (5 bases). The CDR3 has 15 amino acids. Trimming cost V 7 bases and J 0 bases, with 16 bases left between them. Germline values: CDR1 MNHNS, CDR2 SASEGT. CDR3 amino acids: CASIARVDNSYEQYF. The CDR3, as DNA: TGTGCCAGCATCGCACGGGTGGACAACTCCTACGAGCAGTACTTC.

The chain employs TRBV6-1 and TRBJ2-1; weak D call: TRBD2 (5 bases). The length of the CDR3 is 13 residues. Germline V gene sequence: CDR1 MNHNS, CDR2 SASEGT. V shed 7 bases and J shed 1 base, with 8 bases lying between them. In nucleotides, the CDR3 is TGTGCCAGCATCGGGGATTCCTACAATGAGCAGTTCTTC. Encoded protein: CASIGDSYNEQFF.

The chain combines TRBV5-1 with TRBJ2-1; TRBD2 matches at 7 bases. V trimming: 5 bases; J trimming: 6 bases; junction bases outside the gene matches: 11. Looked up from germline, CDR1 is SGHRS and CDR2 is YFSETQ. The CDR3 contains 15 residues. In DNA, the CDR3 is TGCGCCAGCAGGGCTAGCGGACCACCCAGCAATGAGCAGTTCTTC. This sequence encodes CASRASGPPSNEQFF.

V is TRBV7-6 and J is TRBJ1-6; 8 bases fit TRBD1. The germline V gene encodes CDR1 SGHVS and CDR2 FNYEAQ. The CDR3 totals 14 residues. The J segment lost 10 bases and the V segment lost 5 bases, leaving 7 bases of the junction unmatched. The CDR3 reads CASSQTDRDSPLHF. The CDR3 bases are TGTGCCAGCAGCCAGACGGACAGGGACTCACCCCTCCACTTT.

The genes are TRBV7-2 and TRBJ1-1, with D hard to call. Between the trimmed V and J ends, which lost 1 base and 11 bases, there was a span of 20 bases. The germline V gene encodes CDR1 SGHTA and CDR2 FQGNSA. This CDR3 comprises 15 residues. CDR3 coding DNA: TGTGCCAGCAGCTTAGACGCAGGACTCGGACGACTGGCTTTCTTT. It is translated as CASSLDAGLGRLAFF.

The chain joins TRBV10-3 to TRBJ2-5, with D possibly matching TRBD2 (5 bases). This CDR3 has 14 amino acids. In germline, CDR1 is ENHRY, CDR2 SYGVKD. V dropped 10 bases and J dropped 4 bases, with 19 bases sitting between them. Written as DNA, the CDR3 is TGTGCCACCGACGAGGGAGCTAGCCCAGAGACCCAGTACTTC. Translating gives CATDEGASPETQYF.

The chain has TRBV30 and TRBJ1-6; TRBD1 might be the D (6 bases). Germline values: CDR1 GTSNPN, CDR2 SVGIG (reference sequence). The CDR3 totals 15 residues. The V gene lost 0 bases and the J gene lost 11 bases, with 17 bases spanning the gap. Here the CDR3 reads CAWSVRRGLHAPLHF. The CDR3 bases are TGTGCCTGGAGTGTACGGCGGGGGCTTCATGCACCCCTCCACTTT.

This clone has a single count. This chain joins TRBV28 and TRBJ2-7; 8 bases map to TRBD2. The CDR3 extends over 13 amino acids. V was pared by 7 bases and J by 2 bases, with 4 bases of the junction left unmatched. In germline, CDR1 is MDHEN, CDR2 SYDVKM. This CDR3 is CASISGSPYEQYF. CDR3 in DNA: TGTGCCAGCATCAGCGGGAGTCCCTACGAGCAGTACTTC.

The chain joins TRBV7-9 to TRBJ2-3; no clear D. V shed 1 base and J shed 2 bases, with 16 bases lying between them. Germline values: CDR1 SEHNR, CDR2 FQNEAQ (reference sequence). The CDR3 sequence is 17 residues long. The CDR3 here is CASSLGLFGSATDTQYF. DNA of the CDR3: TGTGCCAGCAGCTTAGGTTTGTTTGGCAGCGCCACAGATACGCAGTATTTT.

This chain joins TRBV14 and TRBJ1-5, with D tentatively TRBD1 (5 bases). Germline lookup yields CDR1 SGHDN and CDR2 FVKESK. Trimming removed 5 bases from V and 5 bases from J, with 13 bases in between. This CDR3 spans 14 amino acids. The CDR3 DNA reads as TGTGCCAGCAGCGGACACTCACGGCATCAGCCCCAGCATTTT. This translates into CASSGHSRHQPQHF.

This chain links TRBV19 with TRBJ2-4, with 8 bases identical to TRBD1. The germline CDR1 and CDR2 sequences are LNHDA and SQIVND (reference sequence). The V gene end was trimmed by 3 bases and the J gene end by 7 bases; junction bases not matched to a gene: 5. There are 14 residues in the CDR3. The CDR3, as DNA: TGTGCCAGTAGTATCAGACAGGGGCTTAACATTCAGTACTTC. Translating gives CASSIRQGLNIQYF.

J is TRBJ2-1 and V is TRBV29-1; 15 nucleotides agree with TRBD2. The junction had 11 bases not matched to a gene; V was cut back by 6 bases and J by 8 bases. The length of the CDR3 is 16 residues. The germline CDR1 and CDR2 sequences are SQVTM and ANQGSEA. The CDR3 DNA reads TGCAGCGTCCGAGGACTAGCGGGAGGGCCTGGTGATGAGCAGTTCTTC. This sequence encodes CSVRGLAGGPGDEQFF.

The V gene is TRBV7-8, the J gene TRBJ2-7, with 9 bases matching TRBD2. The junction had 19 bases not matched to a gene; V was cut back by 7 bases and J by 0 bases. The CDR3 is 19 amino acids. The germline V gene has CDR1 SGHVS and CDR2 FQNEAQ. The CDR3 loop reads CASIPNAGGAGTNSYEQYF. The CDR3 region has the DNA TGTGCCAGCATACCTAACGCGGGGGGGGCAGGCACAAACTCCTACGAGCAGTACTTC.

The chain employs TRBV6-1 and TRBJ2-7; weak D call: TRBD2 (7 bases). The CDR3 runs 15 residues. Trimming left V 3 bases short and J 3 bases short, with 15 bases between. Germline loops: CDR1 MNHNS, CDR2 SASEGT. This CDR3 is CASSDAFGGLYEQYF. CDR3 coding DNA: TGTGCCAGCAGTGATGCCTTCGGGGGGCTCTACGAGCAGTACTTC.

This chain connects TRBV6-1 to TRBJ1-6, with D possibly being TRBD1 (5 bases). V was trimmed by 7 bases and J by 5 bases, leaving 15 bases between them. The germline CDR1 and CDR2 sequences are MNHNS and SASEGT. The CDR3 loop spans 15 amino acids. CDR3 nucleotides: TGTGCCAGCACCTCAAGGGCAGGGAATAATTCACCCCTCCACTTT. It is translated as CASTSRAGNNSPLHF.

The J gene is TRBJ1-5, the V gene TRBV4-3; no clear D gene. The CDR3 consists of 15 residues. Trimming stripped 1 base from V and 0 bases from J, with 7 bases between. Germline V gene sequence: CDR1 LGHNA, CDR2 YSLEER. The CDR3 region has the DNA TGCGCCAGCAGCCAAGCGGTAAATAGCAATCAGCCCCAGCATTTT. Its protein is CASSQAVNSNQPQHF.

The CDR3 loop reads CASSWGEGRVGGYTF. In nucleotides, the CDR3 is TGTGCCAGCAGTTGGGGGGAGGGGAGGGTAGGTGGCTACACCTTC. This sequence joins TRBV27 and TRBJ1-2, with D perhaps matching TRBD1 (5 bases). The CDR3 spans 15 residues. V was shortened by 4 bases and J by 7 bases, with 19 bases between the two germline ends. CDR1 and CDR2 (germline): MNHEY, SMNVEV (reference sequence).

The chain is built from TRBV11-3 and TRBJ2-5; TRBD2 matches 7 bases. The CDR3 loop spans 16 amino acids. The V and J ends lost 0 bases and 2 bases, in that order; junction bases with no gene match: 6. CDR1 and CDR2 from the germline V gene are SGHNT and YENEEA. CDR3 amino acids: CASSLEASGGQETQYF. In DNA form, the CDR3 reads TGTGCCAGCAGCTTAGAGGCTTCGGGGGGACAAGAGACCCAGTACTTC.

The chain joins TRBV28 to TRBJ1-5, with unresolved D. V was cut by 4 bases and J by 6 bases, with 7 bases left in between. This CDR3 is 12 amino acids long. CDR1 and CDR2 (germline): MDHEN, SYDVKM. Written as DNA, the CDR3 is TGTGCCAGCAGTTCGTCAGGTCAGCCCCAGCATTTT. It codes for CASSSSGQPQHF. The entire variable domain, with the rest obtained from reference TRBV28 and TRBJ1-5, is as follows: DVKVTQSSRYLVKRTGEKVFLECVQDMDHENMFWYRQDPGLGLRLIYFSYDVKMKEKGDIPEGYSVSREKKERFSLILESASTNQTSMYLCASSSSGQPQHFGDGTRLSIL.

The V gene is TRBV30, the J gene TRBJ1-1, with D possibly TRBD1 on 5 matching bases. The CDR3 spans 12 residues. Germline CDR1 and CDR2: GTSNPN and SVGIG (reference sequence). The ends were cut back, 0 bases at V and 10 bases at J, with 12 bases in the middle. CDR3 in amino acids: CAWSVVSGGAFF. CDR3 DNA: TGTGCCTGGAGTGTAGTATCGGGGGGAGCTTTCTTT.